This T cell receptor (beta chain) is from a study of blood T cell repertoires in COVID-19. Study as a whole: PBMCs, B-cell-depleted T cells, or T cells were the source of the cDNA or gDNA that made up the material.

V lost 1 base, J lost 3 bases, and 8 bases stayed unmatched. Looked up from germline, CDR1 is SGDLS and CDR2 is YYNGEE. The CDR3 has 16 amino acids. Repertoires were generated with immunoSEQ multiplex PCR, while TCRdb's copy carries only in-frame clones and drops some. The sample carries about 100,000 clones, just over 90% recorded once. The chain couples TRBV9 to TRBJ2-3; TRBD2 aligns across 7 bases. This clonotype originated in a man over 45 with active COVID-19. Source material: peripheral blood. CDR3 bases: TGTGCCAGCAGCGTAAACCCCTTGCGGGGGACAGATACGCAGTATTTT. Amino acids: CASSVNPLRGTDTQYF.